This is a list of T cell receptor beta chains from one sample in a study of shared clonotypes between healthy human individuals. The data were produced by immunoSEQ multiplex PCR, yet TCRdb's version contains in-frame clones alone and is incomplete. The sample lists 2,100,000 or so clones, around 95% seen once, with 0.1% to 0.15% in the top ten. The sequenced material came from naive CD4+ T cells sorted from blood. All receptors derive from a young man in good health. CDR3s include the opening cysteine and the closing phenylalanine or tryptophan. D genes are given only for firm matches. For some rows the clone size is stated as once, few or many, or as a class when expanded; others skip it.

j_gene: TRBJ1-1
abundance: -
v_gene: TRBV5-1
d_gene: TRBD1
CDR3nt: TGCGCCAGCAGCATGGGACAGGGGTGGAACACTGAAGCTTTCTTT
CDR3aa: CASSMGQGWNTEAFF

j_gene: TRBJ1-5
abundance: -
v_gene: TRBV5-1
d_gene: -
CDR3nt: TGCGCCCCATGGGGGGCACGGTATAGCAATCAGCCCCAGCATTTT
CDR3aa: CAPWGARYSNQPQHF

j_gene: TRBJ2-1
abundance: -
v_gene: TRBV30
d_gene: -
CDR3nt: TGTGCCTGGAGTGTACCCAGGGCCATCCACAATGAGCAGTTCTTC
CDR3aa: CAWSVPRAIHNEQFF

j_gene: TRBJ2-1
abundance: -
v_gene: TRBV19
d_gene: TRBD2
CDR3nt: TGTGCCAGTAGCCCCCAGGCTAGCGGGAGAGATGAGCAGTTCTTC
CDR3aa: CASSPQASGRDEQFF

j_gene: TRBJ2-6
abundance: -
v_gene: TRBV10-1
d_gene: -
CDR3nt: TGCGCCAGCAGTGAGTCGACTCTGGGCTCTGGGGCCAACGTCCTGACTTTC
CDR3aa: CASSESTLGSGANVLTF

j_gene: TRBJ2-7
abundance: -
v_gene: TRBV12-5
d_gene: -
CDR3nt: TGTGCTAGTGGTTTGGTACCAAGGAGGCACTTCTACGAGCAGTACTTC
CDR3aa: CASGLVPRRHFYEQYF

j_gene: TRBJ2-5
abundance: -
v_gene: TRBV5-8
d_gene: TRBD1
CDR3nt: TGTGCCAGCAGCAGAAGACAGGGGGCTGAGACCCAGTACTTC
CDR3aa: CASSRRQGAETQYF

j_gene: TRBJ1-1
abundance: -
v_gene: TRBV7-8
d_gene: -
CDR3nt: TGTGCCAGCAGCCTAACAGGGACGGCTTTCTTT
CDR3aa: CASSLTGTAFF

j_gene: TRBJ1-4
abundance: -
v_gene: TRBV30
d_gene: -
CDR3nt: TGTGCCTGGAGTGTAAGGGTCAGGGAAAAACTGTTTTTT
CDR3aa: CAWSVRVREKLFF

j_gene: TRBJ2-1
abundance: once
v_gene: TRBV27
d_gene: -
CDR3nt: TGTGCCAGCAGTTCCCCCGGGCTAGCGTACTACAATGAGCAGTTCTTC
CDR3aa: CASSSPGLAYYNEQFF

j_gene: TRBJ1-6
abundance: -
v_gene: TRBV7-8
d_gene: -
CDR3nt: TGTGCCAGCAGCCCTACCAGTGGGGCTTATAATTCACCCCTCCACTTT
CDR3aa: CASSPTSGAYNSPLHF

j_gene: TRBJ2-5
abundance: -
v_gene: TRBV13
d_gene: -
CDR3nt: TGTGCCAGCAGCTTTAAGGACATTCCCCGAACGGAGACCCAGTACTTC
CDR3aa: CASSFKDIPRTETQYF

j_gene: TRBJ1-4
abundance: -
v_gene: TRBV30
d_gene: TRBD1
CDR3nt: TGTGCCTGGAGTGGGACAGGGGGCGCGGAAAAACTGTTTTTT
CDR3aa: CAWSGTGGAEKLFF

j_gene: TRBJ1-4
abundance: -
v_gene: TRBV18
d_gene: -
CDR3nt: TGTGCCAGCTCACCACCGGGGTGGACTAATGAAAAACTGTTTTTT
CDR3aa: CASSPPGWTNEKLFF